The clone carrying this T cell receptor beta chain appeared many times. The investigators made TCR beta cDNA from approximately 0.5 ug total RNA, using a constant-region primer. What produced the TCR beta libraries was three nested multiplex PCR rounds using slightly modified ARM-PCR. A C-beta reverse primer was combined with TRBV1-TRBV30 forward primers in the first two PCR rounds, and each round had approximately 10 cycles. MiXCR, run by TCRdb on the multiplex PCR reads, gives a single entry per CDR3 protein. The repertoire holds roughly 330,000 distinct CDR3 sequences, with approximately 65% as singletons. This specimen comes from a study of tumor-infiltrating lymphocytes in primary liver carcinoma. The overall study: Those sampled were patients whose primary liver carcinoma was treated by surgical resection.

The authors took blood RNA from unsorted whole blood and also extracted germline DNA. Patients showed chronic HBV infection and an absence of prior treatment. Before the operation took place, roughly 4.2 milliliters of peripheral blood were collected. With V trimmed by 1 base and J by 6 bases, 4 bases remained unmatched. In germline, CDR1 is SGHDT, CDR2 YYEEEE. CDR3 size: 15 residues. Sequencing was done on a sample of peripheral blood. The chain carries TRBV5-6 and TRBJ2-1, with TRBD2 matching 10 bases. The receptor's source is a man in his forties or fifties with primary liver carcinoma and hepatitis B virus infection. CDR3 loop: CASSLLLAGPNEQFF. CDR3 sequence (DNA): TGTGCCAGCAGCTTGCTACTAGCGGGACCCAATGAGCAGTTCTTC.